The next 15 T cell receptor beta chains were all read from a single sample in a study of ipilimumab plus nivolumab after autologous stem cell transplantation. Some clones are missing from TCRdb's copy, which holds only in-frame ones; the method was immunoSEQ multiplex PCR. The sample holds roughly 25,000 clones, more than 70% seen once. The sequences come from PBMCs, collected in a trial of ipilimumab plus nivolumab as post-transplant consolidation. These receptors were collected from a male donor with diffuse large B-cell lymphoma.

This chain connects TRBV5-1 to TRBJ2-3, with a possible D match to TRBD1 (6 bases). Germline CDR1 SGHRS, CDR2 YFSETQ. The V end lost 5 bases, the J end lost 8 bases, and 18 bases lay between the germline ends. This CDR3 region has 14 residues. The CDR3 coding sequence is TGCGCCAGCAGTGGGGGCAGGGGAACAAGTACGCAGTATTTT. Translated: CASSGGRGTSTQYF.

The V call is TRBV6-6, the J call TRBJ2-5, with a weak D call TRBD1 (5 bases). Judging by the DNA end, TRBJ2-7 fits better; the J call may be wrong. The V gene's germline CDR1 is MNHNY and CDR2 SVGAGI (reference sequence). The CDR3 totals 12 residues. CDR3 nucleotide sequence: TGTGCCAGCAGGACTGACAGCTACGAGCAGTACTTC. Translating gives CASRTDSYEQYF.

The chain links TRBV10-1 to TRBJ1-3; D may be TRBD1 (6 bases). Trimming pared 5 bases from V and 2 bases from J, leaving 13 bases between. CDR3 length: 15 residues. CDR1 is WNHNN, CDR2 SYGVQD, per germline (reference sequence). CDR3 in amino acids: CASSLVGGTGNTIYF. The CDR3 DNA sequence: TGCGCCAGCAGTTTAGTAGGGGGGACTGGAAACACCATATATTTT.

The J gene is TRBJ2-1, the V gene TRBV11-2, with 11 bases fitting TRBD2. V trimming: 0 bases; J trimming: 10 bases; junction bases outside the gene matches: 8. Germline V gives CDR1 SGHAT, CDR2 FQNNGV. The CDR3 is 16 amino acids. CDR3 protein: CASSLDLPSGGTEQFF. CDR3 in DNA: TGTGCCAGCAGCTTAGATTTGCCTAGCGGGGGGACCGAGCAGTTCTTC. Full variable domain (outside the CDR3, taken from reference TRBV11-2 and TRBJ2-1): EAGVAQSPRYKIIEKRQSVAFWCNPISGHATLYWYQQILGQGPKLLIQFQNNGVVDDSQLPKDRFSAERLKGVDSTLKIQPAKLEDSAVYLCASSLDLPSGGTEQFFGPGTRLTVL.

The table lists this clone with a count of one. The chain joins TRBV7-2 to TRBJ2-5; D is perhaps TRBD2 (6 bases). The V gene's germline CDR1 is SGHTA and CDR2 FQGNSA. With 4 bases removed from V and 5 bases from J, the gap between germline ends came to 14 bases. CDR3 length: 14 amino acids. CDR3 nucleotides: TGTGCCAGCAGCTCCCGCGGGAACGCGGAGACCCAGTACTTC. This codes for CASSSRGNAETQYF.

This chain joins TRBV5-1 and TRBJ2-7; D could derive from TRBD1 or TRBD2 (5 bases each). This CDR3 spans 14 amino acids. Trimming stripped 4 bases from V and 6 bases from J, with 17 bases between. Per germline, CDR1 SGHRS and CDR2 YFSETQ. Written as DNA, the CDR3 is TGCGCCAGCAGCCGAGGGACGTCCTCCGGCGAGCAGTACTTC. Translating it yields CASSRGTSSGEQYF.

V is TRBV4-1 and J is TRBJ1-6, with 9 nucleotides matching TRBD1. This CDR3 spans 17 amino acids. Germline-derived CDR1 and CDR2 are MGHRA and YSYEKL. Trimming removed 4 bases from V and 6 bases from J; junction bases left unmatched: 10. The CDR3 bases are TGCGCCAGCAGCCTAACCGGGACAGGGTTTTCTAATTCACCCCTCCACTTT. It is translated as CASSLTGTGFSNSPLHF.

The chain carries TRBV19 and TRBJ1-1; TRBD1 agrees at 10 bases. Trimming cost V 3 bases and J 5 bases; bases outside gene matches: 6. Germline assignment: CDR1 LNHDA and CDR2 SQIVND (reference sequence). The CDR3 sequence is 15 residues long. The CDR3 DNA reads as TGTGCCAGTAGTATGGGACAGGGGTTCGGGACTGAAGCTTTCTTT. It codes for CASSMGQGFGTEAFF.

The chain joins TRBV7-9 to TRBJ1-1; D unresolved. CDR3 size: 13 residues. Per the germline V gene, CDR1 is SEHNR and CDR2 is FQNEAQ (reference sequence). With 9 bases removed from V and 4 bases from J, the gap between germline ends came to 15 bases. The CDR3 nucleotides are TGTGCCAGTACCCCGAGGGCCGCCACTGAAGCTTTCTTT. Translation: CASTPRAATEAFF.

This clone was observed a handful of times. The chain joins TRBV6-1 to TRBJ2-7; D is ambiguous. CDR3 length: 13 amino acids. V dropped 0 bases and J dropped 4 bases, with 7 bases sitting between them. The V gene's germline CDR1 is MNHNS and CDR2 SASEGT. The CDR3: CASSEALRYEQYF. The CDR3 DNA sequence: TGTGCCAGCAGTGAAGCTCTACGGTACGAGCAGTACTTC.

The chain recombines TRBV7-2 with TRBJ1-2; 7 nucleotides line up with TRBD1. This CDR3 has 12 residues. The V gene end was trimmed by 6 bases and the J gene end by 8 bases; junction bases not matched to a gene: 6. From germline, CDR1 is SGHTA and CDR2 FQGNSA. CDR3 protein: CASRADRAGYTF. The CDR3 DNA is TGTGCCAGCAGGGCCGACAGGGCCGGCTACACCTTC.

The chain employs TRBV4-2 and TRBJ1-1; TRBD1 matches 7 bases. The CDR3 covers 14 residues. CDR1 is LGHNA and CDR2 is YNFKEQ in the germline V gene. The V segment lost 3 bases and the J segment 5 bases; nucleotides outside the gene matches: 6. The CDR3 region is CASSQVGTVTEAFF. CDR3 in DNA: TGTGCCAGCAGCCAGGTTGGGACAGTGACTGAAGCTTTCTTT.

This rearrangement joins TRBV15 to TRBJ1-3, with a possible D match to TRBD1 (5 bases). V dropped 1 base and J dropped 3 bases, with 13 bases sitting between them. Germline V gene data show CDR1 as LNHNV and CDR2 as YYDKDF (reference sequence). This CDR3 has 16 amino acids. CDR3 region: CATSRAALGDGNTIYF. The CDR3 DNA reads as TGTGCCACCAGCAGAGCCGCCCTGGGGGATGGAAACACCATATATTTT. The variable domain in full, with the rest retrieved from reference TRBV15 and TRBJ1-3, is DAMVIQNPRYQVTQFGKPVTLSCSQTLNHNVMYWYQQKSSQAPKLLFHYYDKDFNNEADTPDNFQSRRPNTSFCFLDIRSPGLGDTAMYLCATSRAALGDGNTIYFGEGSWLTVV.

Comments on this clone: Other DNA sequences in the same sample also yield this CDR3. The V gene is TRBV5-1, the J gene TRBJ2-2; no clear D. V was pared by 0 bases and J by 4 bases, with 4 bases between. The CDR3 totals 13 residues. Germline V CDR1 and CDR2: SGHRS, YFSETQ. In DNA form, the CDR3 reads TGCGCCAGCAGCTTGGGCGGCACCGGGGAGCTGTTTTTT. Protein product: CASSLGGTGELFF. Filled out from reference TRBV5-1 and TRBJ2-2, the complete variable domain reads KAGVTQTPRYLIKTRGQQVTLSCSPISGHRSVSWYQQTPGQGLQFLFEYFSETQRNKGNFPGRFSGRQFSNSRSEMNVSTLELGDSALYLCASSLGGTGELFFGEGSRLTVL.

The rearrangement links TRBV5-1 to TRBJ1-3; D unresolved. V was trimmed by 1 base and J by 2 bases, leaving 7 bases between them. The CDR3 loop spans 14 amino acids. Germline assignment: CDR1 SGHRS and CDR2 YFSETQ. CDR3 nucleotides: TGCGCCAGCAGCTTGACCGGTACTGGAAACACCATATATTTT. It translates to CASSLTGTGNTIYF.